The clone carrying this T cell receptor (beta chain) was observed a few times. The antigen is not known. Diagnoses were established using clinical symptoms, serum thyroxine and TRAb, thyroid ultrasound and orbital computed tomography. PBMCs were obtained from approximately 10 ml fresh peripheral blood. Researchers amplified the TCR beta CDR3 regions from RNA transcripts. TCR CDR3 underwent first-round RT-PCR with the HTBI primer set. TCRdb re-analysed the multiplex PCR reads in MiXCR, keeping a single row per CDR3 protein. The table includes hundreds of thousands of distinct CDR3 sequences, around 14% detected once. The data originate from a study of T cells in Graves' hyperthyroidism and ophthalmopathy. Study-wide findings and caveats: Also found in blood were most expanded thyroid clonotypes above 0.001. From stable hyperthyroidism, ophthalmopathy was set apart by a 13 V-J model.

The CDR3 is 13 amino acids. Per germline, CDR1 SGHTA and CDR2 FQGNSA. Trimming pared 3 bases from V and 3 bases from J, leaving 5 bases between. This receptor was identified in a woman in her twenties or thirties with Graves' hyperthyroidism that later progressed to Graves' ophthalmopathy. This chain joins TRBV7-2 and TRBJ2-2; D not certain. The sequenced sample was blood. The CDR3: CASSFPDTGELFF. The DNA of the CDR3 is TGTGCCAGCAGCTTTCCGGACACCGGGGAGCTGTTTTTT.